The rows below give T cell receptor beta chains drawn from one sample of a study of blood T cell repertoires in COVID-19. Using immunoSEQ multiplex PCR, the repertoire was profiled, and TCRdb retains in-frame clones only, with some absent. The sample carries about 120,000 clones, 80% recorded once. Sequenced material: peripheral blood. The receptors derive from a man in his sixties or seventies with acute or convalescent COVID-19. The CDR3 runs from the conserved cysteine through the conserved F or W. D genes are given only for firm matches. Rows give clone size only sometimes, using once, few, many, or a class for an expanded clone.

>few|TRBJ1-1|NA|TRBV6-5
CASSSRGETEAFF
TGTGCCAGCAGTTCGCGGGGGGAGACTGAAGCTTTCTTT
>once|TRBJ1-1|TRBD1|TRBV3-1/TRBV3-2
CASSPWDSNAEAFF
TGTGCCAGCAGCCCATGGGACAGTAACGCTGAAGCTTTCTTT
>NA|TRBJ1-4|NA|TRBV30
CAWSVPSGVWEKLFF
TGTGCCTGGAGTGTACCATCAGGGGTTTGGGAAAAACTGTTTTTT
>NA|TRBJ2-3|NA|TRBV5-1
CASSSLSTDTQYF
TGCGCCAGCAGCTCTTTAAGCACAGATACGCAGTATTTT
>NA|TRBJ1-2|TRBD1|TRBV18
CASSPGQGPYGYTF
TGTGCCAGCTCACCGGGACAGGGGCCGTATGGCTACACCTTC
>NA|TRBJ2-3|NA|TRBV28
CASRSGTFTDTQYF
TGTGCCAGCAGGTCCGGGACATTCACAGATACGCAGTATTTT
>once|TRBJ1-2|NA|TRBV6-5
CASSLDGLYGYTF
TGTGCCAGCAGCCTGGACGGACTCTATGGCTACACCTTC
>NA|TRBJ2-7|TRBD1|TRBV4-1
CASSQAGDRGAYEQYF
TGCGCCAGCAGCCAGGCGGGGGACAGGGGGGCCTACGAGCAGTACTTC
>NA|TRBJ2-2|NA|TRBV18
CASSPPSGELFF
TGTGCCAGCTCACCACCGAGCGGGGAGCTGTTTTTT
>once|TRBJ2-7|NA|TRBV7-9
CASSQRGAAYEQYF
TGTGCCAGCAGCCAAAGGGGTGCAGCCTACGAGCAGTACTTC
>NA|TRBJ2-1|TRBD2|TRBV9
CASSELAGGYNEQFF
TGTGCCAGCAGCGAACTAGCGGGGGGGTACAATGAGCAGTTCTTC
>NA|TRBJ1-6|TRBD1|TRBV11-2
CASSQGQLYNSPLHF
TGTGCCAGCAGCCAGGGACAGTTGTATAATTCACCCCTCCACTTT
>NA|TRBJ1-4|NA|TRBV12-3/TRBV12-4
CASSLQLSEKLFF
TGTGCCAGCAGTTTGCAGCTTAGCGAAAAACTGTTTTTT
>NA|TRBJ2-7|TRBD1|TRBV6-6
CASTLGQLSYEQYF
TGTGCCAGCACCCTGGGACAGCTCTCCTACGAGCAGTACTTC
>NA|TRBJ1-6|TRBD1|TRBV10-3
CAIRGDSSNSPLHF
TGTGCCATCAGGGGGGACAGTAGTAATTCACCCCTCCACTTT
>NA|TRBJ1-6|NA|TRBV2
CASSEALSSNSPLHF
TGTGCCAGCAGTGAAGCCCTAAGCTCCAATTCACCCCTCCACTTT
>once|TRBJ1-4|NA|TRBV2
CASSGRGDEKLFF
TGTGCCAGCAGTGGAAGGGGCGATGAAAAACTGTTTTTT
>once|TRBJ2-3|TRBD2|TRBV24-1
CATSAGGGAGDTQYF
TGTGCCACCAGTGCGGGAGGAGGGGCGGGGGATACGCAGTATTTT
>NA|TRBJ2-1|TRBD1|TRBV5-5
CASSSTGGARNEQFF
TGTGCCAGCAGCTCGACAGGGGGCGCGCGGAATGAGCAGTTCTTC
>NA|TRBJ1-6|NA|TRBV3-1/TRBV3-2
CASSKGTRGAGYSPLHF
TGTGCCAGCAGCAAAGGAACCCGGGGGGCCGGTTATTCACCCCTCCACTTT
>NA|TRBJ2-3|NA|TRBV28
CASSNGHRTDTQYF
TGTGCCAGCAGTAACGGACACCGCACAGATACGCAGTATTTT
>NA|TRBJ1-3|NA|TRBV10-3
CAISERGGNSGNTIYF
TGTGCCATCAGTGAACGGGGGGGCAACTCTGGAAACACCATATATTTT
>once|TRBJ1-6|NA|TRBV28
CASLPGSSYNSPLHF
TGTGCCAGCTTGCCCGGTAGCTCCTATAATTCACCCCTCCACTTT
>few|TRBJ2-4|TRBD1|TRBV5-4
CASSSYDRENIQYF
TGTGCCAGCAGCTCTTATGACAGGGAGAACATTCAGTACTTC
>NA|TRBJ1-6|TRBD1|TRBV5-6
CASSSSLDRDSPLHF
TGTGCCAGCAGCTCCTCCCTGGACAGGGATTCACCCCTCCACTTT
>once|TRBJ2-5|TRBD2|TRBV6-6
CASSPAGGLKETQYF
TGTGCCAGCTCCCCCGCGGGGGGGCTTAAAGAGACCCAGTACTTC
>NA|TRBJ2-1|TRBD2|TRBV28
CASSPSGGVYNEQFF
TGTGCCAGCAGTCCAAGCGGGGGGGTTTACAATGAGCAGTTCTTC
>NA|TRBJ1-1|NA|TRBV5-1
CASSLTGNTEAFF
TGCGCCAGCAGCTTAACAGGGAACACTGAAGCTTTCTTT
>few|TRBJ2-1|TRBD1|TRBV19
CATGEQGLREQFF
TGTGCCACCGGCGAACAGGGGTTACGGGAGCAGTTCTTC
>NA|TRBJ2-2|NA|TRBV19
CASSILTGNTGELFF
TGTGCCAGTAGTATATTGACTGGAAACACCGGGGAGCTGTTTTTT
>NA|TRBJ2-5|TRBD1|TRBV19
CASSKTGVRETQYF
TGTGCCAGTAGTAAGACAGGGGTAAGAGAGACCCAGTACTTC
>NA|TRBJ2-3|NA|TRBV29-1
CSVDPDSPPHF
TGCAGCGTTGATCCCGACTCCCCGCCCCATTTT
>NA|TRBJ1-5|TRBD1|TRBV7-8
CASSLGQAVNQPQHF
TGTGCCAGCAGCCTGGGACAGGCGGTCAATCAGCCCCAGCATTTT
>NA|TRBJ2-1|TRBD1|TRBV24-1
CATSEERRGSYNEQFF
TGTGCCACCAGTGAAGAGCGCAGGGGGTCCTACAATGAGCAGTTCTTC
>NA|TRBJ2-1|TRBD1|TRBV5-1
CASSLRQGRVNEQFF
TGCGCCAGCAGCTTGAGACAGGGACGGGTCAATGAGCAGTTCTTC
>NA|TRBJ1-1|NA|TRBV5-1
CASSLRGGRNTEAFF
TGCGCCAGCAGCTTGAGGGGGGGACGGAACACTGAAGCTTTCTTT
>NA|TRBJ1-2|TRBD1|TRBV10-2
CASSRDRGGINYGYTF
TGCGCCAGCAGCCGGGACAGGGGAGGGATCAACTATGGCTACACCTTC
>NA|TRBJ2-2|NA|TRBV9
CASSVEGRTGELFF
TGTGCCAGCAGCGTAGAGGGGCGAACCGGGGAGCTGTTTTTT
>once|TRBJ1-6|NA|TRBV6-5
CASTPGVNSPLHF
TGTGCCAGCACCCCAGGGGTAAATTCACCCCTCCACTTT
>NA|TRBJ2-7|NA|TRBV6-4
CASSFSSYEQYF
TGTGCCAGCAGTTTTAGCTCCTACGAGCAGTACTTC
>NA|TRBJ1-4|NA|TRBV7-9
CASSWPRRGEKLFF
TGTGCCAGCAGTTGGCCTCGGCGAGGTGAAAAACTGTTTTTT
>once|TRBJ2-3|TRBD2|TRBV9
CASRPPSGANTDTQYF
TGTGCCAGCAGACCGCCTAGCGGGGCGAACACAGATACGCAGTATTTT
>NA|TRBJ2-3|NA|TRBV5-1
CASSPPTGGSDTQYF
TGCGCCAGCAGCCCTCCTACGGGGGGCTCAGATACGCAGTATTTT
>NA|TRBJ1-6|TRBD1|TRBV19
CASSTGTANSPLHF
TGTGCCAGTAGTACCGGGACAGCCAATTCACCCCTCCACTTT
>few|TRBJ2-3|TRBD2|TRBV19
CASRRAEASGLTDTQYF
TGTGCCAGTAGGAGGGCGGAAGCTAGCGGACTCACAGATACGCAGTATTTT
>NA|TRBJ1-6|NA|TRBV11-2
CASSFSTGPSNSPLHF
TGTGCCAGCAGCTTCTCGACAGGACCCTCAAATTCACCCCTCCACTTT
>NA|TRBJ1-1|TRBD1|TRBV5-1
CASSLGGTVNTEAFF
TGCGCCAGCAGCTTGGGAGGGACAGTGAACACTGAAGCTTTCTTT
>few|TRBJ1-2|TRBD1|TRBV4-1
CASSHGSSFTGTGAYGYTF
TGCGCCAGCAGCCACGGCTCAAGCTTTACCGGGACAGGGGCGTATGGCTACACCTTC
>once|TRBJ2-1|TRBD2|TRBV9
CASSPQISGGPSSYNEQFF
TGTGCCAGCAGCCCCCAAATCAGCGGGGGGCCCAGCTCCTACAATGAGCAGTTCTTC
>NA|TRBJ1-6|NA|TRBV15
CATSTWPDSPLHF
TGTGCCACCAGCACCTGGCCTGATTCACCCCTCCACTTT
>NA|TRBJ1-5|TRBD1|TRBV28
CASRTGGTNQPQHF
TGTGCCAGCAGGACAGGGGGGACAAATCAGCCCCAGCATTTT
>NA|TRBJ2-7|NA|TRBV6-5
CATHGTNSYEQYF
TGTGCCACCCACGGGACAAATTCCTACGAGCAGTACTTC
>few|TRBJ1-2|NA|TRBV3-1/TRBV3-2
CASSLGAGITGYTF
TGTGCCAGCAGCCTTGGGGCAGGGATCACTGGCTACACCTTC
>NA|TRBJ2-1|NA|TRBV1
CTSSQEVLPFSGGKGSSEQFF
TGCACCAGCAGCCAAGAAGTACTACCCTTTAGCGGGGGGAAGGGATCCAGTGAGCAGTTCTTC
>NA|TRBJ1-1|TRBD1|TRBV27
CASSRRQGEGTEAFF
TGTGCCAGCAGTCGCAGACAGGGCGAGGGCACTGAAGCTTTCTTT
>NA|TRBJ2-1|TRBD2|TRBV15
CATSRDAAGGPGNEQFF
TGTGCCACCAGCAGAGATGCGGCGGGGGGGCCTGGCAATGAGCAGTTCTTC
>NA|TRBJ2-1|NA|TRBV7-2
CASSLDQGSSYNEQFF
TGTGCCAGCAGCTTAGACCAGGGGAGCTCCTACAATGAGCAGTTCTTC
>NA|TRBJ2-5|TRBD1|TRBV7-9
CASSLAQGVLVTQYF
TGTGCCAGCAGCTTAGCGCAGGGGGTGTTGGTGACCCAGTACTTC